This TCR beta chain comes out of a study of PD-1 blockade in classical Hodgkin lymphoma. For the study at large: Patients were treated with nivolumab at 3 mg/kg, and this was given intravenously every 2 weeks.

Time point defined: cycle 4 day 1 (C4D1), after more than five weeks of nivolumab. Following autologous stem cell transplantation, relapse occurred in every patient, and exposure to brentuximab vedotin varied. Study-level results: It was CD4+ TCR diversity, not CD8+, that rose significantly by C4D1. Newly diagnosed patients had baseline TCR diversity that was reportedly lower than that of healthy donors. Newly diagnosed patients and complete responders had comparable diversity at baseline.

Per germline, CDR1 MNHEY and CDR2 SVGAGI. This CDR3 region has 13 residues. The V gene lost 4 bases and the J gene lost 4 bases, with 7 bases spanning the gap. Sequencing used immunoSEQ multiplex PCR; TCRdb keeps in-frame clones, though not all of them. In the table there are 100,000 to 120,000 clones, roughly 87% of which are singletons. As to this clone: The target antigen is unknown.

The sequences come from peripheral blood mononuclear cells (PBMCs), collected before the fourth cycle of nivolumab. This receptor was obtained from a human donor with classical Hodgkin lymphoma. The chain recombines TRBV6-5 with TRBJ2-2; D uncertain. CDR3 in amino acids: CASSLLGTGELFF. DNA of the CDR3: TGTGCCAGCAGTTTACTGGGCACCGGGGAGCTGTTTTTT.